The subject of this entry is one T cell receptor (beta chain). The antigen it binds to is not known. There are no base qualities to consult, and no much larger clone falls within one base. The record originates from a study of patients and donors after allogeneic stem cell transplantation (dated by TCRdb to the early 2020s). V gives up 7 bases and J gives up 3 bases, and the segment between their germline ends measures 16 bases. Based on the germline V gene, the CDR1 and CDR2 sequences are MDHEN and SYDVKM. From its cysteine to its phenylalanine, the CDR3 spans 14 amino acids. Only CDR3 DNA remains: 42 bases, in frame from the first base. The protocol used for the library was RT-PCR. Sequencing instrument: NextSeq 550. TCRdb passed the public sequencing reads through fastp at Q25 and MiXCR, retaining productive beta sequences. Records with the same CDR3 protein are collapsed into one entry carrying the most frequent genes and DNA. Across this sample there are approximately 200,000 distinct CDR3 sequences, with roughly 13% seen only once. In total, the top ten clones hold roughly 11% of the sample.

This clonotype originated in a human donor who was either an allogeneic HSCT recipient or a stem cell or donor lymphocyte infusion donor (not recorded which). It is not recorded whose cells these are; they may come from a transplant donor. The V gene is TRBV28 and the J gene is TRBJ2-7, with TRBD1 as a weak D call on 5 bases. Sequencing was done on a sample of blood, either unsorted or a sorted T cell fraction (not recorded which). The DNA sequence is given as TGTGCCAGCATAAGGACACGAGGTAGCTACGAGCAGTACTTC. Its translation reads: CASIRTRGSYEQYF. The CDR3 plus the reference TRBV28 and TRBJ2-7 genes for the other parts give the full variable domain: DVKVTQSSRYLVKRTGEKVFLECVQDMDHENMFWYRQDPGLGLRLIYFSYDVKMKEKGDIPEGYSVSREKKERFSLILESASTNQTSMYLCASIRTRGSYEQYFGPGTRLTVT.